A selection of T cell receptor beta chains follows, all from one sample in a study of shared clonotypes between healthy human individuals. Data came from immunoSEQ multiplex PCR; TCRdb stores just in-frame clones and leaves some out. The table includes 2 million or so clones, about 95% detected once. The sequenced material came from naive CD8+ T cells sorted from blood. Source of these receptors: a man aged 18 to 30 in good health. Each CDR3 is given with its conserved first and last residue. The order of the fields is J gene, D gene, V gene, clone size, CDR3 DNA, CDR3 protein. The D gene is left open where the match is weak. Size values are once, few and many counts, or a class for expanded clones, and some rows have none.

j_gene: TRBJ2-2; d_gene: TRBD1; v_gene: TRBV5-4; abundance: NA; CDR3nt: TGTGCCAGCAGCTTCACAGGGGGAACCGGGGAGCTGTTTTTT; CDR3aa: CASSFTGGTGELFF
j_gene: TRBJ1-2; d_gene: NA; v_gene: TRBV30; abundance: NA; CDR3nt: TGTGCCTGGACCGGGGATCTATATGGCTACACCTTC; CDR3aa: CAWTGDLYGYTF
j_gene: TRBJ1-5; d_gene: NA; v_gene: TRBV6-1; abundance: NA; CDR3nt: TGTGCCTGCCGATTGGACGGGAGCAATCAGCCCCAGCATTTT; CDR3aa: CACRLDGSNQPQHF
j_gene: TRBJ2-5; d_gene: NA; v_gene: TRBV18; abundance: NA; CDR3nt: TGTGCCAGCTCACCACCATTAGAAGAGACCCAGTACTTC; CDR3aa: CASSPPLEETQYF
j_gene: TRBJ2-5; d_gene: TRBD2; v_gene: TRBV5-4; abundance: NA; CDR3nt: TGTGCCAGCAGCTTGGAATTAGCGGGGCTTGAGACCCAGTACTTC; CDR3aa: CASSLELAGLETQYF
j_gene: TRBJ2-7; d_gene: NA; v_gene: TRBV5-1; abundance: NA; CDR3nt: TGCGCCAGCAGCTACGGACAACTGAACGACGCCTACGAGCAGTACTTC; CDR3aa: CASSYGQLNDAYEQYF
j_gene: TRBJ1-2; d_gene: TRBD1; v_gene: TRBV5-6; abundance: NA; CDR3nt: TGTGCCAGCAGCCCGGACAGGGACGATGGCTACACCTTC; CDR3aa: CASSPDRDDGYTF
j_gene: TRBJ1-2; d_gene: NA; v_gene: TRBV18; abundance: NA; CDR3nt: TGTGCCAGCTCACCACCGACTAACTATGGCTACACCTTC; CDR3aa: CASSPPTNYGYTF
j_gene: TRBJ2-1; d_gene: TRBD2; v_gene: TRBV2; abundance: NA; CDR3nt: TGTGCCAGCAGTGAGGTTAGCGGGATCTCCTACAATGAGCAGTTCTTC; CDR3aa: CASSEVSGISYNEQFF
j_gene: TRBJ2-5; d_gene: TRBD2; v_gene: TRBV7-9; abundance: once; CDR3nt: TGTGCCAGCAGCTTAGTTCCCAGCGGGAGTCGGGAGACCCAGTACTTC; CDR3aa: CASSLVPSGSRETQYF
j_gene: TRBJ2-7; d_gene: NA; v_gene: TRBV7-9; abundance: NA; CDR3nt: TGTGCCAGCAGCTTAGTCTCAGGAGAAGAGCAGTACTTC; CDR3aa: CASSLVSGEEQYF
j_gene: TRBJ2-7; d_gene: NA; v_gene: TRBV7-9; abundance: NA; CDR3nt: TGTGCCAGCAGCTACGGACCAGGAAACTACGAGCAGTACTTC; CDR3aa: CASSYGPGNYEQYF
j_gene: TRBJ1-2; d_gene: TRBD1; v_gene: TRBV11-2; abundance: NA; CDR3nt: TGTGCCAGCAGCCGCGGGCCACAGGGGGTTTATGGCTACACCTTC; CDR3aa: CASSRGPQGVYGYTF
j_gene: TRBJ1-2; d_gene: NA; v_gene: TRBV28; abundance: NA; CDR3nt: TGTGCCAGCAGTGGACCGGTCTATGGCTACACCTTC; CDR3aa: CASSGPVYGYTF
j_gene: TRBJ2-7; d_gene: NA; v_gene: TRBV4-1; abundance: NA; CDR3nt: TGCGCCAGCAGCCAGATAGGGGGAGCCCGTTCCGAGCAGTACTTC; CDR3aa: CASSQIGGARSEQYF
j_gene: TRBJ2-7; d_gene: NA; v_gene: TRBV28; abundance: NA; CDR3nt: TGTGCCAGCAGCACCCCCCGGAACGGCGTCTACGAGCAGTACTTC; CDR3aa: CASSTPRNGVYEQYF
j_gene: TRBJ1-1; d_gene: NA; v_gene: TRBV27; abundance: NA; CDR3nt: TGTGCCAGCAGTCCGGACACCTCGCCTTGGGCACTTGGAGCTTTCTTT; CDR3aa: CASSPDTSPWALGAFF
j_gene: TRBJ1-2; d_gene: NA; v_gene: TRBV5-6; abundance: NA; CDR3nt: TGTGCCAGCAGCTTGCCCCTCGACTTCACTGACAGTTCTAACTATGGCTACACCTTC; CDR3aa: CASSLPLDFTDSSNYGYTF
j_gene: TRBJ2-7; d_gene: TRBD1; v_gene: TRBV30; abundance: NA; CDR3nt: TGTGCCTGGGAGACAGGGCATTCCTACGAGCAGTACTTC; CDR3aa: CAWETGHSYEQYF
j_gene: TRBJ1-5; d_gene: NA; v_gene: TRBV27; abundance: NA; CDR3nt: TGTGCCAGCAGCCCTTGGAGGGCTGGCAATCAGCCCCAGCATTTT; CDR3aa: CASSPWRAGNQPQHF
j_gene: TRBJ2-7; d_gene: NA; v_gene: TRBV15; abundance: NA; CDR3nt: TGTGCCACCAGCAGAGCACAGGTTTTCTACGAGCAGTACTTC; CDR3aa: CATSRAQVFYEQYF
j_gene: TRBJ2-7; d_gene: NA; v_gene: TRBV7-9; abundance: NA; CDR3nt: TGTGCCAGCAGCCCGACGGGTTACTCCTACGAGCAGTACTTC; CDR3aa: CASSPTGYSYEQYF
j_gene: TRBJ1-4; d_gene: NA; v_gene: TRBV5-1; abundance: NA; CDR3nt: TGCGCCAGCAGCTTGGCCCTGGGAGGTTTAACTAATGAAAAACTGTTTTTT; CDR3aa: CASSLALGGLTNEKLFF
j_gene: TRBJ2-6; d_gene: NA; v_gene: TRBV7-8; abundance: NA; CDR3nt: TGTGCCAGCAGCTTTAGTGGGGCCAACGTCCTGACTTTC; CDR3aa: CASSFSGANVLTF